This T cell receptor beta chain comes out of a study of a mutant IDH1 vaccine in newly diagnosed glioma. This clone occurred a few times. The antigen remains undetermined. Looked up from germline, CDR1 is SQVTM and CDR2 is ANQGSEA. This CDR3 comprises 12 residues. V shed 7 bases, J shed 8 bases, and the junction held 8 bases outside the gene matches. Clones were read by immunoSEQ multiplex PCR, and TCRdb kept only the in-frame ones, dropping some. The repertoire holds under 65,000 clones, with 80% as singletons. The time point was: week 11, during vaccination. Each dose delivered 300 ug of mutant IDH1 20-mer peptide subcutaneously with imiquimod.

The receptor was derived from a man aged 45-65 years with glioma. Sequences were derived from PBMCs, sampled from a glioma patient whose treatment included an IDH1 peptide vaccine. V usage is TRBV29-1 and J usage is TRBJ1-2; 9 nucleotides align to TRBD1. CDR3 amino acids: CSAGDREGGYTF. CDR3 nucleotide sequence: TGCAGCGCTGGGGACAGGGAAGGCGGCTACACCTTC.